This record concerns one TCR beta chain sequence. These data come from a study of T cell repertoires in cytomegalovirus infection. TCRdb processed the reads anew with MiXCR; each CDR3 protein has one entry. This sample has hundreds of thousands of distinct CDR3 sequences; 15% to 20% occur once, and the top ten carry around 11%. The CDR3 totals 16 residues. Germline values: CDR1 DFQATT, CDR2 SNEGSKA (reference sequence). V was clipped by 3 bases and J by 8 bases; unmatched bases: 18. The chain recombines TRBV20-1 with TRBJ1-2; 7 bases are a match to TRBD1. This TCR derives from a human donor in good health (CMV status not recorded). Some clones in this sample may be carry-over from other donors' samples. The sample comprised PBMCs. DNA of the CDR3: TGCAGTGCTAGTGGCCATGACAGGGCCCGCGCGAGGGGCTACACCTTC. Protein product: CSASGHDRARARGYTF.